The 13 T cell receptor beta chains below all came from one sample that was sequenced in a study of identical twins. TCRdb redid the calling of the 5' RACE reads with MiXCR, one entry per CDR3 protein. The sample has 310,000 or so distinct CDR3 sequences; roughly 9.8% are singletons. This sample also appeared in a second study, on yellow fever vaccine responses in identical twins.

Sequencing was carried out using CD8+ T cells sorted from blood. The receptors stem from a young woman in good health.

This clonotype was recorded many times. This sequence joins TRBV20-1 and TRBJ2-7; 8 nucleotides match TRBD1. Looked up from germline, CDR1 is DFQATT and CDR2 is SNEGSKA (reference sequence). With V trimmed by 0 bases and J by 4 bases, 8 bases remained unmatched. The length of the CDR3 is 15 residues. CDR3 amino acids: CSARDTGTGGYEQYF. DNA of the CDR3: TGCAGTGCTAGAGACACCGGGACAGGAGGATACGAGCAGTACTTC.

This clonotype showed up many times. The V gene is TRBV12-3 or TRBV12-4, the J gene TRBJ2-7; D remains ambiguous. Trimming cost V 4 bases and J 2 bases, with 6 bases left between them. The CDR3 has 12 residues. The CDR3, as DNA: TGTGCCAGCAGTTCAAGACCCTACGAGCAGTACTTC. Its translation is CASSSRPYEQYF.

The V gene is TRBV7-9, the J gene TRBJ2-2, with a tentative D call TRBD2 (5 bases). V dropped 5 bases and J dropped 2 bases, with 9 bases sitting between them. Per the germline V gene, CDR1 is SEHNR and CDR2 is FQNEAQ (reference sequence). The CDR3 spans 14 residues. In DNA, the CDR3 is TGTGCCAGCAGCCAAGCGGCCAACACCGGGGAGCTGTTTTTT. Translated: CASSQAANTGELFF.

The chain couples TRBV5-5 to TRBJ2-7, with 10 bases matching TRBD1. Germline V gene data show CDR1 as SGHKS and CDR2 as YYEKEE (reference sequence). Trimming at V came to 2 bases and at J to 12 bases, leaving 11 bases not matched to a gene. The CDR3 consists of 14 residues. The CDR3 here is CASSFTDRGPPWYF. CDR3 nucleotides: TGTGCCAGCAGCTTCACCGACAGGGGGCCTCCCTGGTACTTC. Full variable domain (outside the CDR3, taken from reference TRBV5-5 and TRBJ2-7): DAGVTQSPTHLIKTRGQQVTLRCSPISGHKSVSWYQQVLGQGPQFIFQYYEKEERGRGNFPDRFSARQFPNYSSELNVNALLLGDSALYLCASSFTDRGPPWYFGPGTRLTVT.

This clonotype was observed at least ten times. This rearrangement joins TRBV29-1 to TRBJ1-1; possible D gene TRBD1, 6 bases. The CDR3 has 13 residues. V dropped 4 bases and J dropped 4 bases, with 13 bases sitting between them. The germline gives CDR1 SQVTM, CDR2 ANQGSEA. CDR3 loop: CSVGQEIGTEAFF. The CDR3 DNA sequence: TGCAGCGTTGGACAGGAGATAGGCACTGAAGCTTTCTTT.

This clonotype came up many times. The V call is TRBV11-2, the J call TRBJ2-3; 9 bases agree with TRBD2. Germline loops: CDR1 SGHAT, CDR2 FQNNGV. V lost 5 bases, J lost 3 bases, and 9 bases stayed unmatched. This CDR3 is built from 16 residues. The CDR3: CASSQDVGLATDTQYF. As DNA, the CDR3 is TGTGCCAGCAGCCAAGACGTAGGACTAGCGACAGATACGCAGTATTTT.

This clonotype turned up a few times. This chain links TRBV7-9 with TRBJ2-5; D might be TRBD1 (5 bases). Germline V gives CDR1 SEHNR, CDR2 FQNEAQ (reference sequence). The V gene lost 5 bases and the J gene lost 2 bases, with 12 bases spanning the gap. CDR3 length: 14 residues. CDR3 DNA: TGTGCCAGCAGCCACACAGGCCTTCAAGAGACCCAGTACTTC. Residues: CASSHTGLQETQYF.

This clonotype was counted ten times or more. The chain employs TRBV15 and TRBJ2-2, with a possible D match to TRBD2 (6 bases). CDR3 size: 20 residues. Trimming removed 3 bases at V and 0 bases at J, with 23 bases between. Per the germline V gene, CDR1 is LNHNV and CDR2 is YYDKDF (reference sequence). The CDR3 here is CATSRALGVAEFANTGELFF. The CDR3 nucleotides are TGTGCCACCAGCAGGGCACTGGGGGTAGCGGAGTTCGCGAACACCGGGGAGCTGTTTTTT.

The chain has TRBV20-1 and TRBJ2-7; D is possibly TRBD2 (5 bases). The CDR3 contains 13 residues. The V gene's germline CDR1 is DFQATT and CDR2 SNEGSKA (reference sequence). Trimming left V 7 bases short and J 0 bases short, with 13 bases between. CDR3: CSGPSGSSYEQYF. In DNA, the CDR3 is TGCAGTGGCCCGTCGGGGTCCTCCTACGAGCAGTACTTC.

There are many counts of this clonotype. V is TRBV20-1 and J is TRBJ2-1, with D perhaps matching TRBD1 (6 bases). This CDR3 region has 14 residues. The V and J ends lost 4 bases and 7 bases respectively, with 17 bases between them. Germline CDR1 and CDR2: DFQATT and SNEGSKA (reference sequence). This chain's CDR3 is CSAIRGGVGNEQFF. DNA for the CDR3: TGCAGTGCTATTCGAGGGGGAGTGGGGAATGAGCAGTTCTTC.

This clonotype was counted many times. V gene TRBV4-2 combines with J gene TRBJ2-1, with TRBD2 matching 9 bases. V shed 5 bases and J 9 bases; nucleotides not matched to a gene: 17. The CDR3 contains 17 residues. The germline V gene has CDR1 LGHNA and CDR2 YNFKEQ. The CDR3 spells CASSLLAGGLSSSEQFF. The CDR3, as DNA: TGTGCCAGCAGCTTACTGGCGGGGGGGCTCAGTTCTAGTGAGCAGTTCTTC.

This clonotype was seen ten or more times. The V gene is TRBV28, the J gene TRBJ2-5; 7 bases are shared with TRBD1. Germline values: CDR1 MDHEN, CDR2 SYDVKM. After removal of 0 bases from V and 1 base from J, the junction contained 5 bases not matched to a gene. This CDR3 contains 16 residues. The CDR3 DNA reads TGTGCCAGCAGTTTATGGACCGGGACAGTCCAAGAGACCCAGTACTTC. As protein: CASSLWTGTVQETQYF.

The V call is TRBV6-5, the J call TRBJ2-3, with TRBD1 matching 11 bases. CDR3 size: 17 residues. Germline V gives CDR1 MNHEY, CDR2 SVGAGI. V lost 4 bases to trimming and J lost 4 bases; unmatched junction nucleotides: 10. The CDR3, as DNA: TGTGCCAGCAGTTCTCCGGGACAGGGGGTAGGCTCAGATACGCAGTATTTT. It is translated as CASSSPGQGVGSDTQYF.